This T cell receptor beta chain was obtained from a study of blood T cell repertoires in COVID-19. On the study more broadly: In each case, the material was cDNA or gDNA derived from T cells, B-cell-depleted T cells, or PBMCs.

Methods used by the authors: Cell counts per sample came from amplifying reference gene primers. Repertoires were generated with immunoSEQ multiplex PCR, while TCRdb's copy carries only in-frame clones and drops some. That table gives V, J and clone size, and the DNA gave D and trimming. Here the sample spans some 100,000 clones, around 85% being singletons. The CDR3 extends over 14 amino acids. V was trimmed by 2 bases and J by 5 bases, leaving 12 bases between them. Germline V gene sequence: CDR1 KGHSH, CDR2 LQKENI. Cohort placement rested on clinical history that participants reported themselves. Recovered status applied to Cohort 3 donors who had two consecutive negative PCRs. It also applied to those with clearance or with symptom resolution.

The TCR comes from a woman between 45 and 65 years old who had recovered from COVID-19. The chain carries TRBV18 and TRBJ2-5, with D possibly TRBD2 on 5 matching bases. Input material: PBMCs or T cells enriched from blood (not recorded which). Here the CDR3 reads CASSPGISAETQYF. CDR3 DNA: TGTGCCAGCTCACCAGGAATTAGCGCGGAGACCCAGTACTTC.